The 26 T cell receptor beta chains in this list originate from one sample, sequenced in a study of T cell responses to AZD1222 COVID-19 vaccine. The data were produced by immunoSEQ multiplex PCR, yet TCRdb's version contains in-frame clones alone and is incomplete. The sample includes tens of thousands of clones, around nine tenths of them seen just once. This material consisted of peripheral blood, taken 28 days after the second AZD1222 dose. These receptors were obtained from an adult who received the AZD1222 COVID-19 vaccine.

V and J are TRBV7-6 and TRBJ1-4, with no clear D. This CDR3 is built from 16 residues. Germline V gene lookup returns CDR1 SGHVS and CDR2 FNYEAQ. Between the trimmed V and J ends, which lost 5 bases and 5 bases, there was a span of 18 bases. Here the CDR3 reads CASSPQALGINEKLFF. CDR3 nucleotides: TGTGCCAGCAGCCCCCAGGCACTGGGGATAAATGAAAAACTGTTTTTT.

The chain links TRBV18 to TRBJ2-7; no clear D gene. The CDR3 is 14 residues long. V was shortened by 3 bases and J by 4 bases, with 13 bases between the two germline ends. Germline CDR1 KGHSH, CDR2 LQKENI. The CDR3 bases are TGTGCCAGCTCACCGCCGGGTTGGGGTTACGAGCAGTACTTC. This encodes CASSPPGWGYEQYF.

V gene TRBV3-1 (or the pseudogene TRBV3-2) combines with J gene TRBJ2-7, with TRBD2 identical over 7 bases. In germline, CDR1 is LGHDT, CDR2 YNNKEL (reference sequence). The V gene end was trimmed by 4 bases and the J gene end by 11 bases; junction bases not matched to a gene: 11. The length of the CDR3 is 13 residues. The CDR3 DNA sequence: TGTGCCAGCAGCCTCCGTGGGGGGGGAGTGGAGTACTTC. This sequence encodes CASSLRGGGVEYF.

This chain joins TRBV28 and TRBJ1-5; maybe TRBD1 (6 bases). CDR1 and CDR2 (germline): MDHEN, SYDVKM. The CDR3 has 14 residues. The V end was cut by 2 bases, the J end by 3 bases, with 8 bases between. The CDR3 here is CASSLGQNNQPQHF. The CDR3 coding sequence is TGTGCCAGCAGTTTAGGACAGAACAATCAGCCCCAGCATTTT.

V and J are TRBV19 and TRBJ1-2; no clear D gene. V was clipped by 5 bases and J by 7 bases, with 20 bases between them. The CDR3 loop spans 15 amino acids. Looked up from germline, CDR1 is LNHDA and CDR2 is SQIVND (reference sequence). The CDR3 spells CASSPNSVVWGGYTF. The CDR3 region has the DNA TGTGCCAGTAGTCCCAACTCCGTGGTGTGGGGTGGCTACACCTTC. The full variable domain, completed using reference TRBV19 and TRBJ1-2, is DGGITQSPKYLFRKEGQNVTLSCEQNLNHDAMYWYRQDPGQGLRLIYYSQIVNDFQKGDIAEGYSVSREKKESFPLTVTSAQKNPTAFYLCASSPNSVVWGGYTFGSGTRLTVV.

This chain uses TRBV14 with TRBJ1-6, with D possibly being TRBD1 (5 bases). The CDR3 spans 14 residues. The V end lost 6 bases, the J end lost 6 bases, and 12 bases lay between the germline ends. Germline assignment: CDR1 SGHDN and CDR2 FVKESK. The CDR3 spells CASSPGLSNSPLHF. CDR3 DNA: TGTGCCAGCAGTCCAGGGTTAAGTAATTCACCCCTCCACTTT.

This clone was seen just once. This chain joins TRBV7-9 and TRBJ2-7, with 11 positions matching TRBD1. Germline V CDR1 and CDR2: SEHNR, FQNEAQ (reference sequence). The V and J ends lost 6 bases and 7 bases, in that order; junction bases with no gene match: 8. The CDR3 length is 14 residues. The CDR3, as DNA: TGTGCCAGCAGATCCGGGACAGGGGGTGGGGAGCAGTACTTC. As protein: CASRSGTGGGEQYF.

The rearrangement joins TRBV24-1 to TRBJ2-2, with D possibly matching TRBD1 (6 bases). V was trimmed by 3 bases and J by 5 bases, leaving 9 bases between them. Per germline, CDR1 KGHDR and CDR2 SFDVKD. This CDR3 is built from 14 residues. DNA for the CDR3: TGTGCCACCAGTGATCACAGGGAGACCGGGGAGCTGTTTTTT. Translating it yields CATSDHRETGELFF.

The chain is built from TRBV28 and TRBJ2-2; TRBD2 matches 9 bases. Unmatched junction bases numbered 8, after V lost 9 bases and J lost 6 bases. The CDR3 covers 14 residues. Germline V gene sequence: CDR1 MDHEN, CDR2 SYDVKM. DNA of the CDR3: TGTGCCAGTGTGCTTCGCGGGGGGGCCGGGGAGCTGTTTTTT. It is translated as CASVLRGGAGELFF.

V is TRBV10-3 and J is TRBJ2-1; D possibly corresponds to TRBD2 (5 bases). V gave up 4 bases and J gave up 8 bases, with 18 bases separating them. CDR3 size: 15 residues. Germline CDR1 is ENHRY and CDR2 is SYGVKD. The CDR3 spells CAISVSPSSGYEQFF. The CDR3 DNA sequence: TGTGCCATCAGTGTTAGTCCTAGCTCGGGCTATGAGCAGTTCTTC.

This clone has only one observation. The chain joins TRBV16 to TRBJ1-1; 12 bases are a match to TRBD1. V lost 4 bases, J lost 5 bases, and 11 bases stayed unmatched. The V gene's germline CDR1 is KGHSY and CDR2 FQNENV. This CDR3 is 17 amino acids long. The chain's CDR3 is CASSLRGQGAGGTEAFF. The CDR3 DNA sequence: TGTGCCAGCAGCCTTCGGGGACAGGGGGCCGGTGGAACTGAAGCTTTCTTT.

The chain carries TRBV5-1 and TRBJ1-4; D remains ambiguous. The CDR3 is 13 residues long. The germline V gene encodes CDR1 SGHRS and CDR2 YFSETQ. The V gene lost 1 base and the J gene lost 8 bases, with 9 bases spanning the gap. The CDR3 is CASSLNPQEKLFF. The CDR3 DNA is TGCGCCAGCAGCTTGAACCCTCAAGAAAAACTGTTTTTT.

The rearrangement uses TRBV12-3 or TRBV12-4 and TRBJ1-4; D is undetermined. CDR3 size: 13 residues. The V end lost 3 bases, the J end lost 6 bases, and 8 bases lay between the germline ends. The CDR3 DNA sequence: TGTGCCAGCAGTTTTGAAAGAGATGAAAAACTGTTTTTT. Translated, it gives CASSFERDEKLFF.

This rearrangement joins TRBV30 to TRBJ2-3; D not resolved. V lost 1 base, J lost 0 bases, and 11 bases lay in between. The V gene's germline CDR1 is GTSNPN and CDR2 SVGIG (reference sequence). This CDR3 is built from 15 residues. The CDR3 coding sequence is TGTGCCTGGAGTGGGGCAGCCTCTAGCACAGATACGCAGTATTTT. This codes for CAWSGAASSTDTQYF.

V gene TRBV7-2 combines with J gene TRBJ1-2; 7 bases fit TRBD1. The V and J ends lost 5 bases and 5 bases, in that order; junction bases with no gene match: 11. CDR1 is SGHTA and CDR2 is FQGNSA in the germline V gene. The CDR3 totals 15 residues. CDR3 DNA: TGTGCCAGCAGCGAACAAACAGGGGCGGTATATGGCTACACCTTC. It is translated as CASSEQTGAVYGYTF. The complete variable domain, with remaining parts taken from reference TRBV7-2 and TRBJ1-2, reads GAGVSQSPSNKVTEKGKDVELRCDPISGHTALYWYRQSLGQGLEFLIYFQGNSAPDKSGLPSDRFSAERTGGSVSTLTIQRTQQEDSAVYLCASSEQTGAVYGYTFGSGTRLTVV.

The chain uses TRBV7-9 and TRBJ1-5; TRBD1 matches at 7 bases. The CDR3 is 16 amino acids. Germline V gene data show CDR1 as SEHNR and CDR2 as FQNEAQ (reference sequence). Trimming at V came to 3 bases and at J to 6 bases, leaving 11 bases not matched to a gene. The DNA of the CDR3 is TGTGCCAGCAGCTTGACGACAGGGAGAATAGTTCAGCCCCAGCATTTT. It translates to CASSLTTGRIVQPQHF.

This clone was detected only a few times. The rearrangement links TRBV6-6 to TRBJ1-2, with D possibly matching TRBD1 (5 bases). Trimming left V 2 bases short and J 2 bases short, with 12 bases between. CDR3 length: 15 residues. Germline CDR1 and CDR2: MNHNY and SVGAGI (reference sequence). CDR3 residues: CASSYVVRANYGYTF. The CDR3 nucleotides are TGTGCCAGCAGTTACGTCGTCAGGGCCAACTATGGCTACACCTTC.

This rearrangement joins TRBV10-3 to TRBJ2-7; D possibly corresponds to TRBD2 (6 bases). Germline V gene sequence: CDR1 ENHRY, CDR2 SYGVKD. The CDR3 has 13 residues. Trimming removed 7 bases at V and 2 bases at J, with 12 bases between. The CDR3 sequence: CAITEGPPYEQYF. DNA of the CDR3: TGTGCCATCACGGAGGGTCCCCCCTACGAGCAGTACTTC.

The chain joins TRBV6-5 to TRBJ2-7, with 8 bases that match TRBD2. Per germline, CDR1 MNHEY and CDR2 SVGAGI. The CDR3 is 14 amino acids. V was pared by 6 bases and J by 4 bases, with 8 bases of the junction left unmatched. CDR3 protein: CASRPGGGPYEQYF. The CDR3 coding sequence is TGTGCCAGCAGACCCGGGGGGGGGCCATACGAGCAGTACTTC.

The chain couples TRBV9 to TRBJ1-2; D perhaps matches TRBD1 (6 bases). This CDR3 has 16 amino acids. Germline V gene data show CDR1 as SGDLS and CDR2 as YYNGEE. V lost 4 bases, J lost 2 bases, and 18 bases lay in between. CDR3 DNA sequence: TGTGCCAGCAGCCCGCCCTGGTCGGGGGCCAACTATGGCTACACCTTC. Protein: CASSPPWSGANYGYTF. The whole variable domain, filled in from reference TRBV9 and TRBJ1-2, reads DSGVTQTPKHLITATGQRVTLRCSPRSGDLSVYWYQQSLDQGLQFLIQYYNGEERAKGNILERFSAQQFPDLHSELNLSSLELGDSALYFCASSPPWSGANYGYTFGSGTRLTVV.

The V gene is TRBV13, the J gene TRBJ1-2; possibly TRBD1 for D (5 bases). In germline, CDR1 is PRHDT, CDR2 FYEKMQ (reference sequence). Trimming stripped 5 bases from V and 4 bases from J, with 14 bases between. This CDR3 spans 14 amino acids. CDR3 DNA sequence: TGTGCCAGCAGCCCGAGGGGATTCCTCTATGGCTACACCTTC. Encoded protein: CASSPRGFLYGYTF.

This chain connects TRBV3-1 (or the pseudogene TRBV3-2) to TRBJ2-1, with 8 bases aligning to TRBD2. The CDR3 loop spans 16 amino acids. Germline values: CDR1 LGHDT, CDR2 YNNKEL (reference sequence). The ends lost 0 bases at V and 6 bases at J; junction bases unmatched: 7. The CDR3 region is CASSQDRAGTSNEQFF. The CDR3 region has the DNA TGTGCCAGCAGCCAAGATAGGGCCGGGACTAGCAATGAGCAGTTCTTC.

The J gene is TRBJ2-1, the V gene TRBV18; TRBD1 is a possible D gene (6 bases). V was clipped by 0 bases and J by 9 bases, with 9 bases between them. This CDR3 spans 13 amino acids. Germline V CDR1 and CDR2: KGHSH, LQKENI. The chain's CDR3 is CASSPPGAGEQFF. The CDR3 bases are TGTGCCAGCTCACCACCGGGGGCAGGTGAGCAGTTCTTC.

This clone was observed a few times. This chain connects TRBV7-9 to TRBJ2-2; the D gene is possibly TRBD1 (6 bases). CDR3 length: 15 amino acids. Germline values: CDR1 SEHNR, CDR2 FQNEAQ (reference sequence). The V and J ends lost 5 bases and 9 bases respectively, with 19 bases between them. This CDR3 is CASSITGNEHRELFF. In nucleotides, the CDR3 is TGTGCCAGCAGCATTACAGGGAACGAACACCGGGAGCTGTTTTTT.

The chain is built from TRBV5-1 and TRBJ1-1, with D hard to call. CDR3 length: 14 residues. V was trimmed by 5 bases and J by 4 bases, leaving 15 bases between them. Germline CDR1 and CDR2: SGHRS and YFSETQ. Here the CDR3 DNA reads TGCGCCAGCAGGCTCCAGGTTCAAGGCACTGAAGCTTTCTTT. It is translated as CASRLQVQGTEAFF. Together with reference TRBV5-1 and TRBJ1-1, the CDR3 gives the full variable domain: KAGVTQTPRYLIKTRGQQVTLSCSPISGHRSVSWYQQTPGQGLQFLFEYFSETQRNKGNFPGRFSGRQFSNSRSEMNVSTLELGDSALYLCASRLQVQGTEAFFGQGTRLTVV.

The V gene is TRBV19, the J gene TRBJ1-2; 8 bases are shared with TRBD1. Germline CDR1 reads LNHDA; CDR2 reads SQIVND (reference sequence). The CDR3 extends over 14 amino acids. V lost 6 bases, J lost 0 bases, and 3 bases stayed unmatched. The CDR3: CASRGTGANYGYTF. As DNA, the CDR3 is TGTGCCAGTAGAGGGACAGGAGCTAACTATGGCTACACCTTC.